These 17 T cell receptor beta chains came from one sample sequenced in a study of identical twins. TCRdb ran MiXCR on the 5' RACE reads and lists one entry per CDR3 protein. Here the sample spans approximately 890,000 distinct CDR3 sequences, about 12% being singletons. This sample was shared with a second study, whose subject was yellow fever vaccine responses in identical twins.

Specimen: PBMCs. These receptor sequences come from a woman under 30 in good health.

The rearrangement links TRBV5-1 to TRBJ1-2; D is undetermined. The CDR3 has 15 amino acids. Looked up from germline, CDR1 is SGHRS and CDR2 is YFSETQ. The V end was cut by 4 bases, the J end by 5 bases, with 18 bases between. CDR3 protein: CASSHGATETYGYTF. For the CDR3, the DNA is TGCGCCAGCAGCCATGGTGCTACAGAAACTTATGGCTACACCTTC. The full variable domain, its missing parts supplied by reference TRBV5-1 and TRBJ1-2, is KAGVTQTPRYLIKTRGQQVTLSCSPISGHRSVSWYQQTPGQGLQFLFEYFSETQRNKGNFPGRFSGRQFSNSRSEMNVSTLELGDSALYLCASSHGATETYGYTFGSGTRLTVV.

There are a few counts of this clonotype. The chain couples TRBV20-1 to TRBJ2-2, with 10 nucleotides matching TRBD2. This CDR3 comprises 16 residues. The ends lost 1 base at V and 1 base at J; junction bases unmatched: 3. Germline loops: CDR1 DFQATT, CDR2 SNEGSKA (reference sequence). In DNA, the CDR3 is TGCAGTGCTAGAGTGGCTAGCGGGGGGAACACCGGGGAGCTGTTTTTT. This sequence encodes CSARVASGGNTGELFF.

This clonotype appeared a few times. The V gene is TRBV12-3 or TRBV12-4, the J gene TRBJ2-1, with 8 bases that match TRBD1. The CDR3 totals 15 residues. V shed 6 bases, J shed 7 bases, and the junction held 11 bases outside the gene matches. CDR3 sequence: CASRAGTGRLNEQFF. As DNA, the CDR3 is TGTGCCAGCAGGGCCGGGACAGGCCGTCTAAATGAGCAGTTCTTC.

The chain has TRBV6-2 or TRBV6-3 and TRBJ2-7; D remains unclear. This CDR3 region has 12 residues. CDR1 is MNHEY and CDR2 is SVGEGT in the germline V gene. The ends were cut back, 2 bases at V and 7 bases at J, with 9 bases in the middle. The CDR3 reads CASSYAIREQYF. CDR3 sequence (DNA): TGTGCCAGCAGTTACGCCATCAGGGAGCAGTACTTC.

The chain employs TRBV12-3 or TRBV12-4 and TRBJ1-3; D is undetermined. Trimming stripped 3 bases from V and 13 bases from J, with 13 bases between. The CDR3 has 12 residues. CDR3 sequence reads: CASSLGPSTIYF. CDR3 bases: TGTGCCAGCAGTTTGGGTCCCAGCACGATATATTTT.

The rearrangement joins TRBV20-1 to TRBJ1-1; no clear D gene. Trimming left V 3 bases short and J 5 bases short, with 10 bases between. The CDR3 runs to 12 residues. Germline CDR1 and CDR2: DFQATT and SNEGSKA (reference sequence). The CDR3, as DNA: TGCAGTGCTAGTCCCTCCGGGACTGAAGCTTTCTTT. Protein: CSASPSGTEAFF.

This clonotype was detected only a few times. In DNA form, the CDR3 reads TGTGCCACCTCCGCGAAGGGGGGGGGGATCGGAGAGCAGTTCTTC. It translates to CATSAKGGGIGEQFF. The rearrangement joins TRBV6-4 to TRBJ2-1; D possibly corresponds to TRBD2 (7 bases). The CDR3 consists of 15 residues. The germline V gene has CDR1 MRHNA and CDR2 SNTAGT. V was pared by 10 bases and J by 10 bases, with 26 bases between.

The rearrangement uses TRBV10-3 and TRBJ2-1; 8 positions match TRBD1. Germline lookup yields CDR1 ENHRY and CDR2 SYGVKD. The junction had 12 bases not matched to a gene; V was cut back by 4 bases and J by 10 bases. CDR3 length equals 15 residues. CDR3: CAISAPVGQGTEQFF. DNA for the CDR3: TGTGCCATCAGTGCCCCCGTAGGACAGGGTACCGAGCAGTTCTTC.

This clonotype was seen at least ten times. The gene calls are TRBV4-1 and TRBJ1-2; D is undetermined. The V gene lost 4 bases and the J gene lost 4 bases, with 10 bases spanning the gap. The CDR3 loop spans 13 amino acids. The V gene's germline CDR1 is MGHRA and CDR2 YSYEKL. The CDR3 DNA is TGCGCCAGCAGCCCCGAGGGATTCTATGGCTACACCTTC. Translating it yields CASSPEGFYGYTF.

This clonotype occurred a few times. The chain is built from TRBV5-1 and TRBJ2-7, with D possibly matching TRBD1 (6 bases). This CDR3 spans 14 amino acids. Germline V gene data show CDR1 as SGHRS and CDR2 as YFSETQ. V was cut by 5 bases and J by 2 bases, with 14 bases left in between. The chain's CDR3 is CASSPSDRPYEQYF. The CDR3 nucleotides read TGCGCCAGCAGTCCTTCGGACAGACCCTACGAGCAGTACTTC.

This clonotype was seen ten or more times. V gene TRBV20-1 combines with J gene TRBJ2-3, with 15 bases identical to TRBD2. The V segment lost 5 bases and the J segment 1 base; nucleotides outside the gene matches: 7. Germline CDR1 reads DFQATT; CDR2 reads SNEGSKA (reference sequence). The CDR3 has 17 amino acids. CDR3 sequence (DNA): TGCAGTGCTGCCCGGACTAGCGGGAGGGCCGGCACAGATACGCAGTATTTT. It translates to CSAARTSGRAGTDTQYF.

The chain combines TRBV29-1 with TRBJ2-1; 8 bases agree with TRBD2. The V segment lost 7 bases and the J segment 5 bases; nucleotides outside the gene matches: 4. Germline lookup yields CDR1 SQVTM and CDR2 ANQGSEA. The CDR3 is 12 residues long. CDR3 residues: CSGGRIDNEQFF. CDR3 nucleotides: TGCAGCGGCGGGAGGATCGACAATGAGCAGTTCTTC.

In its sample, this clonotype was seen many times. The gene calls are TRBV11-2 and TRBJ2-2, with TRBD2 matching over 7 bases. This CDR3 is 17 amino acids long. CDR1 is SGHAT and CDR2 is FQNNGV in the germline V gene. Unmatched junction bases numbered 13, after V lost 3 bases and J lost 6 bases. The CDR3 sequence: CASSFSTGTTYAGELFF. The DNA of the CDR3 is TGTGCCAGCAGCTTTAGTACCGGGACTACCTATGCCGGGGAGCTGTTTTTT.

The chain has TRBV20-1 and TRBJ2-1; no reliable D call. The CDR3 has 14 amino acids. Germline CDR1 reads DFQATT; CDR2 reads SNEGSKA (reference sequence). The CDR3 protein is CSTQAPSSYNEQFF. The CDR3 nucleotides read TGCAGCACCCAGGCCCCAAGCTCCTACAATGAGCAGTTCTTC.

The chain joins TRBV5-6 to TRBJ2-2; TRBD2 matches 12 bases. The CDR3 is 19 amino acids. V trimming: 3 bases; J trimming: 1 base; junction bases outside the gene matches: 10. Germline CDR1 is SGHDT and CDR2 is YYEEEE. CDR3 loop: CASSYHGLAGSGNTGELFF. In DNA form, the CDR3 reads TGTGCCAGCAGCTACCACGGACTAGCGGGGTCCGGGAACACCGGGGAGCTGTTTTTT. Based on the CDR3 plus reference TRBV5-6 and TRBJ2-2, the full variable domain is DAGVTQSPTHLIKTRGQQVTLRCSPKSGHDTVSWYQQALGQGPQFIFQYYEEEERQRGNFPDRFSGHQFPNYSSELNVNALLLGDSALYLCASSYHGLAGSGNTGELFFGEGSRLTVL.

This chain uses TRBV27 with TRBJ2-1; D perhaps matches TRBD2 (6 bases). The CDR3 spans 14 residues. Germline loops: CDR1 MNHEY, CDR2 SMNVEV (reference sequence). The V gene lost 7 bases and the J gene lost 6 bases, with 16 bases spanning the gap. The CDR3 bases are TGTGCCAGCATACTGGGTGGAGGGTCCAATGAGCAGTTCTTC. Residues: CASILGGGSNEQFF.

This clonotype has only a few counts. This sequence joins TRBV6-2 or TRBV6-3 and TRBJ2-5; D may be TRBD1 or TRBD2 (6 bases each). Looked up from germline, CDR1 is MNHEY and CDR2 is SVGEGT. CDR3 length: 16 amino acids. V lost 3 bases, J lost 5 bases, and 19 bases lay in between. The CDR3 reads CASSYRGHGGGETQYF. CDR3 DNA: TGTGCCAGCAGTTATCGGGGGCATGGGGGTGGGGAGACCCAGTACTTC.